The 13 T cell receptor beta chains below all came from one sample that was sequenced in a study of CD8 T cell repertoires and HIV-1 epitope variants. For these receptors, no antigen is known. Generated by immunoSEQ multiplex PCR, the TCRdb table keeps only in-frame clones and is missing some. Of roughly 5,200 clones in the sample, less than 75% are singletons; the top ten hold 35% to 55%. Sequencing was carried out using cultured CD8+ T cells derived from PBMCs. The receptors shown here come from a male donor with HIV.

The V call is TRBV10-3, the J call TRBJ2-2; 8 bases fit TRBD1. This CDR3 is built from 17 residues. Germline V CDR1 and CDR2: ENHRY, SYGVKD. V lost 6 bases to trimming and J lost 0 bases; unmatched junction nucleotides: 9. The CDR3 region is CAIRSRDRTSNTGELFF. The CDR3 bases are TGTGCCATCAGAAGCCGGGACAGGACGTCGAACACCGGGGAGCTGTTTTTT.

In its sample, this clone was seen a few times. CDR3 sequence (DNA): TGTGCCAGCAGTCGGTACTCGGGACAGGCATACGAGCAGTACTTC. Amino acids: CASSRYSGQAYEQYF. V and J are TRBV5-6 and TRBJ2-7; 8 nucleotides align to TRBD1. The CDR3 length is 15 residues. From germline, CDR1 is SGHDT and CDR2 YYEEEE. V shed 5 bases and J 4 bases; nucleotides not matched to a gene: 11.

This clone occurred once. This chain links TRBV13 with TRBJ1-1, with no clear D. Trimming removed 5 bases at V and 11 bases at J, with 27 bases between. Germline lookup yields CDR1 PRHDT and CDR2 FYEKMQ (reference sequence). CDR3 length equals 16 residues. Written as DNA, the CDR3 is TGTGCCAGCAGCGCCTCGTACGGCAGCGCGCAGCCAGCGGCTTTCTTT. Translated, it gives CASSASYGSAQPAAFF.

The chain combines TRBV7-9 with TRBJ2-5; D unclear. This CDR3 contains 14 residues. Germline V gene sequence: CDR1 SEHNR, CDR2 FQNEAQ (reference sequence). V dropped 5 bases and J dropped 2 bases, with 12 bases sitting between them. CDR3 DNA sequence: TGTGCCAGCAGCCACGACACTAATCAAGAGACCCAGTACTTC. The encoded protein is CASSHDTNQETQYF.

The V and J genes are TRBV7-3 and TRBJ1-1; D uncertain. With 6 bases removed from V and 3 bases from J, the gap between germline ends came to 11 bases. The germline CDR1 and CDR2 sequences are SGHTA and FQGTGA. The CDR3 loop spans 13 amino acids. The CDR3 loop is CASSRGPYTEAFF. As DNA, the CDR3 is TGTGCCAGCAGTCGTGGCCCATACACTGAAGCTTTCTTT.

The chain recombines TRBV30 with TRBJ2-1; no definite D call. V dropped 3 bases and J dropped 0 bases, with 9 bases sitting between them. The length of the CDR3 is 14 residues. Germline V lookup: CDR1 GTSNPN, CDR2 SVGIG (reference sequence). The CDR3 DNA sequence: TGTGCCTGGAGGCCTTCGAGCTCCTACAATGAGCAGTTCTTC. Translated, it gives CAWRPSSSYNEQFF.

This chain uses TRBV14 with TRBJ2-2, with D hard to call. V lost 1 base to trimming and J lost 6 bases, with 6 bases between them. The CDR3 consists of 13 residues. Germline CDR1 and CDR2: SGHDN and FVKESK. The CDR3 loop is CASSQVLSGELFF. CDR3 bases: TGTGCCAGCAGCCAAGTCTTGTCCGGGGAGCTGTTTTTT. Looking up the rest from reference TRBV14 and TRBJ2-2 gives the full variable domain: EAGVTQFPSHSVIEKGQTVTLRCDPISGHDNLYWYRRVMGKEIKFLLHFVKESKQDESGMPNNRFLAERTGGTYSTLKVQPAELEDSGVYFCASSQVLSGELFFGEGSRLTVL.

The rearrangement uses TRBV28 and TRBJ1-5, with a tentative D call TRBD1 (6 bases). The germline gives CDR1 MDHEN, CDR2 SYDVKM. This CDR3 is built from 15 residues. With 6 bases removed from V and 6 bases from J, the gap between germline ends came to 18 bases. DNA of the CDR3: TGTGCCAGCAGACCTCCCCGGGGGGCTGGTCAGCCCCAGCATTTT. This translates into CASRPPRGAGQPQHF. Filled out from reference TRBV28 and TRBJ1-5, the complete variable domain reads DVKVTQSSRYLVKRTGEKVFLECVQDMDHENMFWYRQDPGLGLRLIYFSYDVKMKEKGDIPEGYSVSREKKERFSLILESASTNQTSMYLCASRPPRGAGQPQHFGDGTRLSIL.

V usage is TRBV27 and J usage is TRBJ2-7, with a weak D call TRBD2 (6 bases). The V gene lost 6 bases and the J gene lost 1 base, with 13 bases spanning the gap. The CDR3 is made up of 14 amino acids. Germline assignment: CDR1 MNHEY and CDR2 SMNVEV (reference sequence). CDR3 sequence reads: CASRRGWGSYEQYF. In DNA form, the CDR3 reads TGTGCCAGCAGGCGGGGTTGGGGTTCCTACGAGCAGTACTTC.

The chain recombines TRBV28 with TRBJ1-2; TRBD1 matches at 7 bases. This CDR3 spans 16 amino acids. The V gene end was trimmed by 6 bases and the J gene end by 2 bases; junction bases not matched to a gene: 12. Germline V gives CDR1 MDHEN, CDR2 SYDVKM. The CDR3 sequence: CASSLSQGEGNYGYTF. The CDR3 nucleotides are TGTGCCAGCAGCCTATCGCAGGGGGAGGGAAACTATGGCTACACCTTC.

This chain links TRBV2 with TRBJ2-2; perhaps TRBD1 as D (7 bases). The V gene lost 1 base and the J gene lost 2 bases, with 20 bases spanning the gap. The CDR3 runs 19 residues. CDR1 and CDR2 (germline): SNHLY, FYNNEI. CDR3: CASSEGRQGGFPNTGELFF. CDR3 in DNA: TGTGCCAGCAGTGAAGGCCGACAGGGAGGCTTCCCTAACACCGGGGAGCTGTTTTTT.

With respect to this clone: Other nucleotide sequences in the sample specify the same CDR3. The chain recombines TRBV19 with TRBJ2-5; 8 bases map to TRBD2. The CDR3 runs 13 residues. Germline V gene data show CDR1 as LNHDA and CDR2 as SQIVND (reference sequence). The V and J ends lost 3 bases and 4 bases, in that order; junction bases with no gene match: 1. The CDR3 region is CASSIGRGETQYF. CDR3 nucleotides: TGTGCCAGTAGTATCGGGAGGGGAGAGACCCAGTACTTC. Full variable domain (rest looked up from reference TRBV19 and TRBJ2-5): DGGITQSPKYLFRKEGQNVTLSCEQNLNHDAMYWYRQDPGQGLRLIYYSQIVNDFQKGDIAEGYSVSREKKESFPLTVTSAQKNPTAFYLCASSIGRGETQYFGPGTRLLVL.

This rearrangement joins TRBV4-1 to TRBJ2-4; D perhaps matches TRBD2 (6 bases). CDR1 is MGHRA, CDR2 YSYEKL, per germline. This CDR3 comprises 15 residues. V was trimmed by 0 bases and J by 7 bases, leaving 13 bases between them. The CDR3 sequence is CASSQERGGANIQYF. DNA of the CDR3: TGCGCCAGCAGCCAAGAAAGGGGCGGGGCGAACATTCAGTACTTC.